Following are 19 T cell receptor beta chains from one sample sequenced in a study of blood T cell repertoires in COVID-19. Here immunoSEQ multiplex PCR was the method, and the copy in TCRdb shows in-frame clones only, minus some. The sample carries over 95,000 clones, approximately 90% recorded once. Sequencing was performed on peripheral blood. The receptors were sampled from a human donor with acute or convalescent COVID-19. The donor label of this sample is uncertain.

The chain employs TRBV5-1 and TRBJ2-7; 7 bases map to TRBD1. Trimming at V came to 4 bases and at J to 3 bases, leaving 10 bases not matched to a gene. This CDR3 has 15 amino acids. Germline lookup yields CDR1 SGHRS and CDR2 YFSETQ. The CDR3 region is CASSEDRTSFYEQYF. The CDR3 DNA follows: TGCGCCAGCAGCGAGGACAGGACTTCGTTCTACGAGCAGTACTTC.

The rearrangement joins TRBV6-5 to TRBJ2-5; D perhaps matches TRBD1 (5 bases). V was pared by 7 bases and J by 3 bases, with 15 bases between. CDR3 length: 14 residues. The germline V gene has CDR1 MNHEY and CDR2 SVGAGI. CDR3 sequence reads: CASTDAGKEETQYF. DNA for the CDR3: TGTGCCAGCACCGACGCAGGGAAGGAAGAGACCCAGTACTTC.

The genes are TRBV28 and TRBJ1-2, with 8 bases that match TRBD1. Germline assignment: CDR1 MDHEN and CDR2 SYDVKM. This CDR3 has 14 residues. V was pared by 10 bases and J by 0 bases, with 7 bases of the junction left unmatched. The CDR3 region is CATGTGVANYGYTF. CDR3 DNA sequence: TGTGCCACCGGGACAGGCGTAGCTAACTATGGCTACACCTTC.

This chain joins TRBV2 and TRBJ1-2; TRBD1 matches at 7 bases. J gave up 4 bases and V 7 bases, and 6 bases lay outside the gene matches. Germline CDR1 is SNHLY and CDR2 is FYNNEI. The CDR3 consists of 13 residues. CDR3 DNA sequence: TGTGCCAGCACACTAGGGACAGTCTATGGCTACACCTTC. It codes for CASTLGTVYGYTF.

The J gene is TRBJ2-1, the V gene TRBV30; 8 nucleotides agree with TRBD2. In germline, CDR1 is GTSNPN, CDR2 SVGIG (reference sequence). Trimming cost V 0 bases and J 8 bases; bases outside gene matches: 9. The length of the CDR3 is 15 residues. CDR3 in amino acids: CAWSVASGSLDEQFF. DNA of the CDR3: TGTGCCTGGAGTGTGGCTAGCGGGTCTTTGGATGAGCAGTTCTTC.

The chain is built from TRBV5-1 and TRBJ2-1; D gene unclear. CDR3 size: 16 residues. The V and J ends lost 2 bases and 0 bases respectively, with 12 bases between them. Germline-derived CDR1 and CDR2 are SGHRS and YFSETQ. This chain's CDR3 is CASSLFDSSSYNEQFF. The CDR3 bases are TGCGCCAGCAGCTTATTCGACTCCAGCTCCTACAATGAGCAGTTCTTC.

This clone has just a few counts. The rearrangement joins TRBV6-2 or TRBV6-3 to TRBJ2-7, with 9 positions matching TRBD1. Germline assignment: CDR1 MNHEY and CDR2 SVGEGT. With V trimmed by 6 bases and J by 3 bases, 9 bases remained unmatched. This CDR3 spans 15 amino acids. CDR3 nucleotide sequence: TGTGCCAGCAGCCCGGGGACAGGGAGGAACTACGAGCAGTACTTC. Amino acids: CASSPGTGRNYEQYF.

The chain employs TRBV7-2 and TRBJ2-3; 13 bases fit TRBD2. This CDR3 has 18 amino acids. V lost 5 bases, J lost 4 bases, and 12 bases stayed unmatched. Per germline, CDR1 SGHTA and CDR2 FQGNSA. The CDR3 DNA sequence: TGTGCCAGCAGCAACCACACTAGCGGGAGGGCGAGGGCAGATACGCAGTATTTT. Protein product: CASSNHTSGRARADTQYF.

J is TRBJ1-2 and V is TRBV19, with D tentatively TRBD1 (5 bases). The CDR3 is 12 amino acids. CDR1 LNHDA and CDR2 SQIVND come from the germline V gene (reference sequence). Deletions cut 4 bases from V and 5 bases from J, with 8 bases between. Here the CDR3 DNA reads TGTGCCAGTAGTACTGGGGGGTATGGCTACACCTTC. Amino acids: CASSTGGYGYTF.

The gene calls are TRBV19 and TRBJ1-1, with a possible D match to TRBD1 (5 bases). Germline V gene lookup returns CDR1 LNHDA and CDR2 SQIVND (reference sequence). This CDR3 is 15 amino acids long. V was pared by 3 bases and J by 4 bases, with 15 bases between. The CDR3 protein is CASSIGTRRGTEAFF. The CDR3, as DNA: TGTGCCAGTAGTATTGGAACCCGGAGGGGCACTGAAGCTTTCTTT. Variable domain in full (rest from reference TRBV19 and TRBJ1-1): DGGITQSPKYLFRKEGQNVTLSCEQNLNHDAMYWYRQDPGQGLRLIYYSQIVNDFQKGDIAEGYSVSREKKESFPLTVTSAQKNPTAFYLCASSIGTRRGTEAFFGQGTRLTVV.

DNA for the CDR3: TGTGCCAGCAGCCTGGGGGCGCACGGTCAGCCCCAGCATTTT. Residues: CASSLGAHGQPQHF. V gene TRBV7-9 combines with J gene TRBJ1-5, with D maybe TRBD1 (6 bases). The CDR3 has 14 amino acids. Trimming left V 5 bases short and J 6 bases short, with 14 bases between. Germline values: CDR1 SEHNR, CDR2 FQNEAQ (reference sequence).

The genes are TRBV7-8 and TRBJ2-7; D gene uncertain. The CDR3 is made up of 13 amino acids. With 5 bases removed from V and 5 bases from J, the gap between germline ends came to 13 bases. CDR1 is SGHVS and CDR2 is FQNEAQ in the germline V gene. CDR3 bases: TGTGCCAGCAGCCCCCCCCAGGCAGACGAGCAGTACTTC. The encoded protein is CASSPPQADEQYF.

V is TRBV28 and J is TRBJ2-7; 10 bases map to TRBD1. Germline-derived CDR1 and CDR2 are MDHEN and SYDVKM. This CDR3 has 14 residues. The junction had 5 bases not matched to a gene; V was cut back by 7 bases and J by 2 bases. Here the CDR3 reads CASTSTGGAYEQYF. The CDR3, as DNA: TGTGCCAGCACGTCGACAGGGGGCGCCTACGAGCAGTACTTC.

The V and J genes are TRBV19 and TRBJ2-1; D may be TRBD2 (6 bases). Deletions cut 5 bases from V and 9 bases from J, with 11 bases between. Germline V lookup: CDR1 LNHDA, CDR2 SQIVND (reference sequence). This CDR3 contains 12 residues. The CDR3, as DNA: TGTGCCAGTAGTCCGGGACTGGGTGAGCAGTTCTTC. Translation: CASSPGLGEQFF.

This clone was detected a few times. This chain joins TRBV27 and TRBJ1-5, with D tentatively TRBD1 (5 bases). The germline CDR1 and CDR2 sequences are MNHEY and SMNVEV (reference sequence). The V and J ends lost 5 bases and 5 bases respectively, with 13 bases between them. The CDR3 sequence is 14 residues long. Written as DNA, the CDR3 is TGTGCCAGCAGTCGCCCCCCAGGGTATCAGCCCCAGCATTTT. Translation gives CASSRPPGYQPQHF.

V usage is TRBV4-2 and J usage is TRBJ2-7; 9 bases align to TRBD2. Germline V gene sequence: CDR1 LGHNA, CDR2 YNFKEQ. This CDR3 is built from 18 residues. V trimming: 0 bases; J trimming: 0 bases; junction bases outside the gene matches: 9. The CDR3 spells CASSQDYWASGISYEQYF. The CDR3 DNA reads TGTGCCAGCAGCCAAGATTATTGGGCTAGCGGGATCTCCTACGAGCAGTACTTC.

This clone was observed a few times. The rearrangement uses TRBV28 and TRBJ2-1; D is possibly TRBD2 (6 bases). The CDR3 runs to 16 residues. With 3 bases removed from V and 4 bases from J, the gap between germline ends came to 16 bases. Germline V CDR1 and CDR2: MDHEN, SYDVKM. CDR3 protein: CASSLEGFSGYNEQFF. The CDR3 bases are TGTGCCAGCAGTTTGGAGGGATTTTCGGGTTACAATGAGCAGTTCTTC.

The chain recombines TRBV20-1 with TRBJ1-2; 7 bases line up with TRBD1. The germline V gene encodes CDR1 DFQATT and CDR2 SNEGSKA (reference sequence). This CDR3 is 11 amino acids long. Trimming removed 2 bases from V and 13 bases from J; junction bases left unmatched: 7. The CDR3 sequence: CSARLGTVSTF. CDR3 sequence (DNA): TGCAGTGCTAGACTGGGGACAGTCTCCACCTTC.

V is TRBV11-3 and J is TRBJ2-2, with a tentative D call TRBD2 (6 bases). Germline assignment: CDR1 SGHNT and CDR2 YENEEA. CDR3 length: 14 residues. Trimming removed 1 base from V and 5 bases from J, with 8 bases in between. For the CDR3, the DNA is TGTGCCAGCAGCTTAGGACGGGAGACCGGGGAGCTGTTTTTT. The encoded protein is CASSLGRETGELFF.